Shown below are 30 T cell receptor beta chains from a single sample sequenced in a study of PD-1 blockade in classical Hodgkin lymphoma. The protocol was immunoSEQ multiplex PCR, while the TCRdb copy is restricted to in-frame clones and leaves out a portion. In the table there are tens of thousands of clones, around four fifths of which are singletons. Stated time point: cycle 4 day 1 (C4D1), after less than seven weeks of nivolumab. Autologous stem cell transplantation was followed by relapse in every patient, and brentuximab vedotin exposure varied. Sample: peripheral blood mononuclear cells (PBMCs), taken before the fourth cycle of nivolumab. The receptor source for this set is a human donor with classical Hodgkin lymphoma.

V is TRBV27 and J is TRBJ2-1; a weak D match, TRBD2 (5 bases). The length of the CDR3 is 17 residues. Deletions cut 5 bases from V and 2 bases from J, with 19 bases between. The germline gives CDR1 MNHEY, CDR2 SMNVEV (reference sequence). This CDR3 reads CASSPRLSPAPYNEQFF. For the CDR3, the DNA is TGTGCCAGCAGTCCGAGACTAAGCCCGGCGCCCTACAATGAGCAGTTCTTC.

The V and J genes are TRBV7-7 and TRBJ2-5; D is possibly TRBD2 (5 bases). The germline CDR1 and CDR2 sequences are SSHAT and FNYEAQ (reference sequence). V was pared by 1 base and J by 3 bases, with 9 bases between. The CDR3 sequence is 14 residues long. The CDR3 DNA sequence: TGTGCCAGCAGCTTAGGCTCCGGGGAAGAGACCCAGTACTTC. Translating it yields CASSLGSGEETQYF.

The chain joins TRBV7-2 to TRBJ2-2, with TRBD1 matching 8 bases. Germline V gene sequence: CDR1 SGHTA, CDR2 FQGNSA. Trimming at V came to 2 bases and at J to 7 bases, leaving 9 bases not matched to a gene. The CDR3 contains 16 residues. CDR3 loop: CASSLFARGRGGELFF. CDR3 nucleotide sequence: TGTGCCAGCAGCTTATTTGCCAGGGGGCGTGGCGGGGAGCTGTTTTTT.

V and J are TRBV6-5 and TRBJ2-5, with 9 positions matching TRBD2. The CDR3 covers 16 residues. Looked up from germline, CDR1 is MNHEY and CDR2 is SVGAGI. Trimming cost V 0 bases and J 2 bases; bases outside gene matches: 4. CDR3 bases: TGTGCCAGCAGTTACTCGGGCCTAGCGGGACAAGAGACCCAGTACTTC. As protein: CASSYSGLAGQETQYF.

Note on this clone: Distinct nucleotide sequences in the sample also encode this CDR3. The chain uses TRBV9 and TRBJ1-1; no definite D call. Germline V gene sequence: CDR1 SGDLS, CDR2 YYNGEE. Trimming stripped 0 bases from V and 2 bases from J, with 5 bases between. The CDR3 sequence is 13 residues long. The CDR3 coding sequence is TGTGCCAGCAGCGTAGCCGGAAACACTGAAGCTTTCTTT. Translating it yields CASSVAGNTEAFF.

The rearrangement uses TRBV29-1 and TRBJ2-7; D is possibly TRBD2 (5 bases). Germline-derived CDR1 and CDR2 are SQVTM and ANQGSEA. The V and J ends lost 4 bases and 3 bases respectively, with 10 bases between them. CDR3 size: 12 residues. CDR3 residues: CSVAGRGYEQYF. For the CDR3, the DNA is TGCAGCGTTGCAGGACGGGGCTACGAGCAGTACTTC.

There are a few counts of this clone. This chain uses TRBV13 with TRBJ1-5; D remains unclear. Trimming stripped 0 bases from V and 6 bases from J, with 6 bases between. The CDR3 runs 13 residues. Per germline, CDR1 PRHDT and CDR2 FYEKMQ (reference sequence). CDR3 DNA sequence: TGTGCCAGCAGCTTAGGGGACGGTCAGCCCCAGCATTTT. Protein product: CASSLGDGQPQHF.

This chain connects TRBV13 to TRBJ2-3; the D gene is possibly TRBD2 (5 bases). CDR3 length equals 14 residues. Germline CDR1 reads PRHDT; CDR2 reads FYEKMQ (reference sequence). V dropped 5 bases and J dropped 6 bases, with 15 bases sitting between them. The CDR3 DNA follows: TGTGCCAGCAGCCGGGAATCGCCAAGGGATACGCAGTATTTT. Translating it yields CASSRESPRDTQYF.

This clone has a single count. The chain carries TRBV6-1 and TRBJ2-5, with D tentatively TRBD1 (5 bases). The DNA end is more similar to TRBJ2-7, so the J call may be wrong. CDR1 and CDR2 (germline): MNHNS, SASEGT. This CDR3 region has 14 residues. CDR3: CASSAPQGRYEQYF. In DNA, the CDR3 is TGTGCCAGCAGTGCCCCGCAGGGTCGCTACGAGCAGTACTTC.

This clone has just one count. The chain recombines TRBV6-6 with TRBJ1-5; 9 bases fit TRBD1. Germline trimming cut 7 bases from V and 3 bases from J; bases unmatched to any gene: 7. The CDR3 sequence is 15 residues long. Looked up from germline, CDR1 is MNHNY and CDR2 is SVGAGI (reference sequence). CDR3 nucleotides: TGTGCCAGCACCGCACAGGGGGCTAACAATCAGCCCCAGCATTTT. Encoded protein: CASTAQGANNQPQHF.

This chain links TRBV7-9 with TRBJ1-1; the D gene is possibly TRBD1 (5 bases). The CDR3 runs to 13 residues. Per germline, CDR1 SEHNR and CDR2 FQNEAQ (reference sequence). Trimming took off 0 bases at V and 11 bases at J, with 13 bases between the two ends. The CDR3 bases are TGTGCCAGCAGCTTAGCGATCCAGGGTGGGGCTTTCTTT. It yields the protein CASSLAIQGGAFF. The full variable domain, with the rest looked up from reference TRBV7-9 and TRBJ1-1, is DTGVSQNPRHKITKRGQNVTFRCDPISEHNRLYWYRQTLGQGPEFLTYFQNEAQLEKSRLLSDRFSAERPKGSFSTLEIQRTEQGDSAMYLCASSLAIQGGAFFGQGTRLTVV.

In this sample, this clone turned up many times. V gene TRBV11-2 combines with J gene TRBJ2-3; D remains unclear. V dropped 1 base and J dropped 6 bases, with 5 bases sitting between them. Germline values: CDR1 SGHAT, CDR2 FQNNGV. The length of the CDR3 is 12 residues. Written as DNA, the CDR3 is TGTGCCAGCAGCTTAGGAGCCGATACGCAGTATTTT. Translation: CASSLGADTQYF.

The CDR3 region has the DNA TGTGCCTGGAGTGATGAAAGGACAGGGAACTATGGCTACACCTTC. Translating gives CAWSDERTGNYGYTF. The chain recombines TRBV30 with TRBJ1-2; 8 nucleotides match TRBD1. The CDR3 is 15 amino acids. In germline, CDR1 is GTSNPN, CDR2 SVGIG (reference sequence). J lost 2 bases, V lost 1 base, and 6 bases had no gene match. Filled out from reference TRBV30 and TRBJ1-2, the complete variable domain reads SQTIHQWPATLVQPVGSPLSLECTVEGTSNPNLYWYRQAAGRGLQLLFYSVGIGQISSEVPQNLSASRPQDRQFILSSKKLLLSDSGFYLCAWSDERTGNYGYTFGSGTRLTVV.

The V gene is TRBV5-6, the J gene TRBJ2-3; possibly TRBD1 for D (5 bases). The CDR3 covers 17 residues. Germline V gene data show CDR1 as SGHDT and CDR2 as YYEEEE. V was pared by 6 bases and J by 0 bases, with 20 bases between. The chain's CDR3 is CASTPRSGLLSTDTQYF. The CDR3 DNA follows: TGTGCCAGCACCCCGAGGTCAGGGTTACTTAGCACAGATACGCAGTATTTT.

The chain recombines TRBV10-1 with TRBJ2-2; D not certain. V was clipped by 0 bases and J by 0 bases, with 11 bases between them. The germline gives CDR1 WNHNN, CDR2 SYGVQD (reference sequence). This CDR3 comprises 17 residues. The CDR3 bases are TGCGCCAGCAGTGAGTCGGATGACTGCGCGAACACCGGGGAGCTGTTTTTT. It yields the protein CASSESDDCANTGELFF.

The chain employs TRBV7-2 and TRBJ2-1, with 10 bases identical to TRBD2. The ends lost 4 bases at V and 7 bases at J; junction bases unmatched: 10. CDR3 length: 16 residues. Looked up from germline, CDR1 is SGHTA and CDR2 is FQGNSA. The CDR3 DNA follows: TGTGCCAGCAGCTCCATGACTAGCGGGCGCCCTAATGAGCAGTTCTTC. Protein sequence: CASSSMTSGRPNEQFF.

V gene TRBV4-1 combines with J gene TRBJ2-5; 7 nucleotides align to TRBD2. The closer fit of TRBJ2-7 to the DNA end suggests the J call may be wrong. The V gene's germline CDR1 is MGHRA and CDR2 YSYEKL. The CDR3 loop spans 14 amino acids. CDR3 in amino acids: CASSYNWEGYEQYF. CDR3 coding DNA: TGCGCCAGCAGCTACAACTGGGAGGGGTACGAGCAGTACTTC.

The rearrangement joins TRBV7-2 to TRBJ2-1; 7 bases are a match to TRBD1. The V gene end was trimmed by 4 bases and the J gene end by 1 base; junction bases not matched to a gene: 7. Germline CDR1 reads SGHTA; CDR2 reads FQGNSA. CDR3 size: 16 residues. The CDR3 is CASSSRAGGSYNEQFF. CDR3 nucleotides: TGTGCCAGCAGCTCTCGGGCAGGGGGTTCCTACAATGAGCAGTTCTTC.

The chain joins TRBV6-5 to TRBJ1-2; no clear D. Trimming cost V 7 bases and J 3 bases, with 18 bases left between them. CDR1 MNHEY and CDR2 SVGAGI come from the germline V gene. The CDR3 is 15 residues long. The CDR3 DNA follows: TGTGCCAGCACCCCGGTCCCAATGGGTTACTATGGCTACACCTTC. It specifies CASTPVPMGYYGYTF.

The rearrangement joins TRBV4-2 to TRBJ2-7, with D perhaps matching TRBD1 (5 bases). Trimming cost V 1 base and J 0 bases, with 10 bases left between them. Germline assignment: CDR1 LGHNA and CDR2 YNFKEQ. The CDR3 runs to 15 residues. CDR3 sequence (DNA): TGTGCCAGCAGCCAAGGGCAGGGAATCTCCTACGAGCAGTACTTC. Its protein is CASSQGQGISYEQYF.

V usage is TRBV7-9 and J usage is TRBJ2-7, with 8 bases identical to TRBD1. The CDR3 loop spans 15 amino acids. The germline V gene encodes CDR1 SEHNR and CDR2 FQNEAQ (reference sequence). The trim removed 0 bases at V and 4 bases at J, leaving 5 bases unmatched. This CDR3 reads CASSLALRTGYEQYF. CDR3 sequence (DNA): TGTGCCAGCAGCTTAGCGCTGAGGACAGGGTACGAGCAGTACTTC.

The genes are TRBV18 and TRBJ1-2; maybe TRBD1 (6 bases). CDR3 length: 17 amino acids. The V end lost 2 bases, the J end lost 0 bases, and 16 bases lay between the germline ends. Germline CDR1 and CDR2: KGHSH and LQKENI. CDR3 nucleotides: TGTGCCAGCTCACCAAAACGTGGGGGCGGAGCTAACTATGGCTACACCTTC. Protein sequence: CASSPKRGGGANYGYTF.

The rearrangement links TRBV10-3 to TRBJ2-7; no reliable D call. Germline V gives CDR1 ENHRY, CDR2 SYGVKD. Trimming cost V 10 bases and J 0 bases, with 19 bases left between them. The CDR3 length is 15 residues. In nucleotides, the CDR3 is TGTGCCACCGGCCCAAAGCCCGCTAGCTCCTACGAGCAGTACTTC. Its protein is CATGPKPASSYEQYF.

V usage is TRBV27 and J usage is TRBJ2-7, with TRBD2 matching over 7 bases. V dropped 3 bases and J dropped 1; count of bases not matched to a gene: 12. The CDR3 extends over 17 amino acids. Germline values: CDR1 MNHEY, CDR2 SMNVEV (reference sequence). CDR3: CASSFLPSGTKSYEQYF. The CDR3 DNA sequence: TGTGCCAGCAGTTTTCTCCCTTCCGGGACTAAGTCCTACGAGCAGTACTTC.

This rearrangement joins TRBV19 to TRBJ2-5; 7 bases fit TRBD1. CDR3 size: 14 residues. Germline V gene sequence: CDR1 LNHDA, CDR2 SQIVND (reference sequence). V was pared by 3 bases and J by 5 bases, with 6 bases of the junction left unmatched. The CDR3 sequence: CASSIATGPETQYF. The CDR3 DNA reads as TGTGCCAGTAGTATCGCGACAGGGCCGGAGACCCAGTACTTC.

The V gene is TRBV29-1, the J gene TRBJ2-3, with D perhaps matching TRBD1 or TRBD2 (5 bases each). This CDR3 is built from 14 residues. The ends were cut back, 6 bases at V and 2 bases at J, with 15 bases in the middle. Germline assignment: CDR1 SQVTM and CDR2 ANQGSEA. CDR3 nucleotides: TGCAGCGTGGGTCCCGGGACCTTCACAGATACGCAGTATTTT. As protein: CSVGPGTFTDTQYF.

V gene TRBV4-1 combines with J gene TRBJ2-5; 9 bases match TRBD2. The CDR3 sequence is 21 residues long. V shed 1 base, J shed 0 bases, and the junction held 18 bases outside the gene matches. Germline loops: CDR1 MGHRA, CDR2 YSYEKL. CDR3 in amino acids: CASSQGGVLAGFSTYQETQYF. CDR3 nucleotide sequence: TGCGCCAGCAGCCAAGGGGGAGTTCTAGCGGGATTTTCTACCTACCAAGAGACCCAGTACTTC.

The chain has TRBV6-5 and TRBJ1-4; a weak D match, TRBD1 (6 bases). CDR1 MNHEY and CDR2 SVGAGI come from the germline V gene. The CDR3 sequence is 15 residues long. The V end lost 5 bases, the J end lost 8 bases, and 18 bases lay between the germline ends. Here the CDR3 reads CASSPLGGLEEKLFF. For the CDR3, the DNA is TGTGCCAGCAGTCCGCTCGGGGGGCTAGAAGAAAAACTGTTTTTT.

The chain recombines TRBV5-6 with TRBJ2-3; D not resolved. This CDR3 has 17 residues. Germline CDR1 reads SGHDT; CDR2 reads YYEEEE. V lost 4 bases, J lost 7 bases, and 25 bases lay in between. CDR3 bases: TGTGCCAGCAGCGTCCTACTGAGTCCCATTCCCCGGAATACGCAGTATTTT. Its protein product is CASSVLLSPIPRNTQYF.

In this sample, this clone turned up a few times. Other DNA sequences of this sample code for an identical CDR3. The V and J genes are TRBV9 and TRBJ2-2; 7 bases fit TRBD2. The CDR3 loop spans 16 amino acids. Germline loops: CDR1 SGDLS, CDR2 YYNGEE. Trimming took 4 bases from V and 1 from J; bases not matched to a gene: 7. The CDR3 protein is CASSPRGDLNTGELFF. CDR3 coding DNA: TGTGCCAGCAGCCCTCGGGGGGACTTGAACACCGGGGAGCTGTTTTTT. The full variable domain, its missing parts supplied by reference TRBV9 and TRBJ2-2, is DSGVTQTPKHLITATGQRVTLRCSPRSGDLSVYWYQQSLDQGLQFLIQYYNGEERAKGNILERFSAQQFPDLHSELNLSSLELGDSALYFCASSPRGDLNTGELFFGEGSRLTVL.